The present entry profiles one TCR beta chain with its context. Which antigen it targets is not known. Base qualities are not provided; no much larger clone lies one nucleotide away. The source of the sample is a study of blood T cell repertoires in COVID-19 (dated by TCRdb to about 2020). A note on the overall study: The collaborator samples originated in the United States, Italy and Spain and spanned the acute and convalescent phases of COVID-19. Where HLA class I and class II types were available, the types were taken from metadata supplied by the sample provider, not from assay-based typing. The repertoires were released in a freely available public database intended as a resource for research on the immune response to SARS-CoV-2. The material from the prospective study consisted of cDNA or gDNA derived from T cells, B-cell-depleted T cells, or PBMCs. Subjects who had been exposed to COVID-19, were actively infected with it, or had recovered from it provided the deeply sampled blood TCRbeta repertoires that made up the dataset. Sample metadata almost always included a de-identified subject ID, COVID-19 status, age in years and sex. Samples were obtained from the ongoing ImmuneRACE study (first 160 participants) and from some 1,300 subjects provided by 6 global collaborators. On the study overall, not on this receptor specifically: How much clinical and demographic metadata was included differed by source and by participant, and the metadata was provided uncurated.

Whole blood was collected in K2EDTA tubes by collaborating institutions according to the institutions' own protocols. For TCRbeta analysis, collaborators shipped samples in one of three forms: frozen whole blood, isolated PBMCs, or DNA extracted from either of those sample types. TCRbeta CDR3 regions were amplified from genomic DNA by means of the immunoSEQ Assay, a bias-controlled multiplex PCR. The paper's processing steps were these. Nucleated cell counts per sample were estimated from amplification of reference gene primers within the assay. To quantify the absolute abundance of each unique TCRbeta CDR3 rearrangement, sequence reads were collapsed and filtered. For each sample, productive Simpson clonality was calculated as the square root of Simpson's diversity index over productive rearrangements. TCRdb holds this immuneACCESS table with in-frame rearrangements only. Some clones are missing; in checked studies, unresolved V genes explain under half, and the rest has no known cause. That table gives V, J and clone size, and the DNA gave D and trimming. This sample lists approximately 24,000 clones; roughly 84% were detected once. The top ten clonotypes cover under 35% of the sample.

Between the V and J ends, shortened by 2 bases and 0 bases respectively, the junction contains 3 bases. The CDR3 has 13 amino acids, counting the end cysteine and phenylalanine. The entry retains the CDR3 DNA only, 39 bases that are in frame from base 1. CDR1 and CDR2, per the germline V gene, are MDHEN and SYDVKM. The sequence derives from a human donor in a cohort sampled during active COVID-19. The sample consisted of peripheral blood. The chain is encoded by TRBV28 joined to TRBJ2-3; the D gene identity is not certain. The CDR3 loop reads CASSLPSTDTQYF. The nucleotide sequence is TGTGCCAGCAGTTTACCGAGCACAGATACGCAGTATTTT.